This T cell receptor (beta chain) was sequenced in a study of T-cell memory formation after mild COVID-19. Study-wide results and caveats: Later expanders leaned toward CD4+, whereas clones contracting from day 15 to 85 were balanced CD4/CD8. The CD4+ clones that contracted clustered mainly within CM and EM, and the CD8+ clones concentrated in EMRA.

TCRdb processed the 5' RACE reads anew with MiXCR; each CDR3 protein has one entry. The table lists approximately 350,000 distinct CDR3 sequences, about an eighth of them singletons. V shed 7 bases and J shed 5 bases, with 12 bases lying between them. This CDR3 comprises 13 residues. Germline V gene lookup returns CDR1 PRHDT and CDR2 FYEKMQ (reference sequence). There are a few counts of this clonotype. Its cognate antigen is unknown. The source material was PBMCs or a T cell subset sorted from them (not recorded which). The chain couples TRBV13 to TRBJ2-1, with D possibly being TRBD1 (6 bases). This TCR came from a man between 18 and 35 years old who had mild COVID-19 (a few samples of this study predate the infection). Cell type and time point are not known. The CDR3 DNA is TGTGCCAGCACCCTGGACAGTAACAATGAGCAGTTCTTC. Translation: CASTLDSNNEQFF.